Here is one T cell receptor beta chain with its context. Its antigen is still unknown. V was clipped by 10 bases and J by 8 bases, with 20 bases between them. Germline assignment: CDR1 MNHNY and CDR2 SVGAGI (reference sequence). The CDR3 consists of 13 residues. This record belongs to a study of graft-versus-host responses after intestinal transplantation. Study overall: Recipients got multivisceral, liver-intestinal, or isolated intestinal transplants.

Findings and caveats of the study: When patients had graft-donor T cell macrochimerism, their allografts held high graft-versus-host to host-versus-graft clonal ratios. GvH clones detected in recipient marrow included some appearing first in ileum or blood.

Using immunoSEQ multiplex PCR, the repertoire was profiled, and TCRdb retains in-frame clones only, with some absent. Seen here are more than 80,000 clones, around 83% observed once, and the top ten hold 17%. This clonotype was obtained from a human donor who received an intestinal transplant. This chain links TRBV6-6 with TRBJ2-5; D ambiguous. Sequencing was performed on unstimulated CD8+ T cells sorted from spleen or lymph node cells, taken before intestinal transplant. CDR3 loop: CATQPVAACTQYF. CDR3 bases: TGTGCCACCCAACCCGTGGCCGCTTGCACCCAGTACTTC.